This T cell receptor (beta chain) emerged from a study of human T cells and chemical hapten exposure (dated by TCRdb to the early 2020s). About the study as a whole: For sensitization, 2% DPC in acetone was applied to a 2 cm by 2 cm area of upper inner arm skin. Patch testing on the upper back used Finn chambers containing 0.01% DPC, with scoring done after 6 days according to International Contact Dermatitis Research Group standards. Patient blood was sampled pre-sensitization (week 0) and at 2, 6 and about 24 weeks after DPC sensitization. The mostly female patient cohort included alopecia areata with under or over 50% scalp involvement, alopecia totalis and alopecia universalis. Throughout the study period of approximately 23 weeks, patients also received therapeutic DPC doses to the scalp every week. Peripheral blood TCR repertoire changes were tracked in vivo in alopecia patients during primary and secondary sensitization to the hapten diphenylcyclopropenone (DPC). Libraries were pooled for sequencing, and variation in per-sample TCR yields was attributed mainly to small differences in library volumes within the pool. Each blood RNA sample was used to sequence both TCR alpha and TCR beta chains. Blood for TCR sequencing was provided by twenty-nine alopecia patients at one to four time points (pre-sensitization, 2, 6 and 24 weeks).

Broad study findings and their caveats: Significantly more large CDR3 similarity clusters were formed by expanded TCRs than by pre-sensitization or healthy control sets, consistent with antigen-driven responses. Patch test score was positively correlated with the number of PT1 expanded TCRs, with significance at thresholds 8, 16 and 32 but not at 4. Repeated subsampling changed both the strength of the expansion versus patch-test correlation and the threshold at which that correlation became significant. DPC sensitization did not change how many TCRs were above 1 in 1000 frequency, and no evidence was found of alterations in global repertoire structure. Because every patient had alopecia, a presumed autoimmune disease, the patients' immune response might differ from that of healthy individuals.

This clonotype was picked up a small number of times. Its target antigen remains unknown. Base quality data are lacking; no much larger clone is found one base away. What this sample's time point label stands for: pre-sensitization, week 0. The intended sense of this specimen's treatment or condition label: therapeutic diphenylcyclopropenone sensitization with weekly scalp DPC. Total RNA was isolated from unfractionated whole blood collected in Tempus Blood RNA tubes. Blood at each patch-test visit was drawn before the patch test was applied. To be eligible, patients had to be aged 18 to 70, diagnosed with alopecia and judged suitable for DPC therapy, while pregnant patients were excluded. The germline V gene sets CDR1 to MNHEY and CDR2 to SVGAGI. From cysteine to phenylalanine, the CDR3 is 18 amino acids long. Solely the CDR3 DNA is kept, with 54 bases framed from the first base. The V end loses 6 bases and the J end loses 4 bases, and a stretch of 24 bases separates them.

The library was produced with RACE. TCRdb lists the instrument as NextSeq 500. Library preparation attached unique molecular identifiers to individual cDNA molecules for quantitative, reproducible TCR counting. Concerning the study's data processing: Samples had a median of about 90,000 TCRs, with a range from about 23,224 to 750,000. V, J and CDR3 annotation of the TCR reads was performed with the Decombinator software suite. Every sample was subsampled to the same number of TCRs (28,000) for the PS versus PT1 abundance plots. TCRs were defined as expanded if absent before sensitization and observed at least eight times at the 2-week time point. The public reads were reanalyzed by TCRdb: fastp trimming at Q25, MiXCR alignment, in-frame beta chains only. When rows share a CDR3 protein, they turn into one entry using the most common DNA and genes. TCRdb, not the authors, supplied the V and J calls. The sample data list roughly 50,000 distinct CDR3 sequences, and more than 9% of these were observed just once. The top ten hold more than 9% of the sample.

This TCR derives from a woman aged 30 to 39 with alopecia areata. Some clones in this sample may be carry-over from other donors' samples. The rearranged segments are TRBV6-5 and TRBJ2-2; the D segment may tentatively be TRBD1 or TRBD2, each giving 6 matched bases. The sample consisted of whole blood, taken in connection with sensitization to the hapten diphenylcyclopropenone (DPC). The nucleotide sequence reads TGTGCCAGCAGCGGGCTGTGGGGGGCACACCGGGGCACCGGGGAGCTGTTTTTT. This sequence encodes CASSGLWGAHRGTGELFF.